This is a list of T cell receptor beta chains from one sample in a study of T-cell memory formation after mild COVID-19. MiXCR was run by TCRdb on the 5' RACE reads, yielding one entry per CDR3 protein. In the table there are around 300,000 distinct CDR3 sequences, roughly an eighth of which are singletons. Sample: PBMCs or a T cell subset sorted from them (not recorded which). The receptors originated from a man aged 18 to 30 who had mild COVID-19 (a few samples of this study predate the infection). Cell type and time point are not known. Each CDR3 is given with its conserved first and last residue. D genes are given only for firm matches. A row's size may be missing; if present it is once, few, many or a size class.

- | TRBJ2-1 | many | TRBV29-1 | TGCAGCGCCGGCGGCAGGGGAGGCGACAATGAGCAGTTCTTC | CSAGGRGGDNEQFF
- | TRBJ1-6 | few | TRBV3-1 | TGTGCCAGCAGCCAAGAGACAGGAGTTCCGAGTTCACCCCTCCACTTT | CASSQETGVPSSPLHF
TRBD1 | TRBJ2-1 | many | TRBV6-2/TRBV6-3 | TGTGCCAGCACTCGGGACAGCTACAATGAGCAGTTCTTC | CASTRDSYNEQFF
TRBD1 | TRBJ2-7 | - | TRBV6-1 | TGTGCCAGCAGGATGGGGACAGGGGTTGCCGAGCAGTACTTC | CASRMGTGVAEQYF
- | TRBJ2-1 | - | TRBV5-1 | TGCGCCAGCAGCTTGTTTCCGAGCTCCTACAATGAGCAGTTCTTC | CASSLFPSSYNEQFF
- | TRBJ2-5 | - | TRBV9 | TGTGCCAGCAGCGTAGGCACTAGCAACTTCGAGACCCAGTACTTC | CASSVGTSNFETQYF
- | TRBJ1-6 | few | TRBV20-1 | TGCAGTGCTAAGAGACCGGGACCGCTGAGCTCCTATAATTCACCCCTCCACTTT | CSAKRPGPLSSYNSPLHF
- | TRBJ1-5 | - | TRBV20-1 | TGCAGTGAAGGGAACCAGGCAAAGGGTCAGCCCCAGCATTTT | CSEGNQAKGQPQHF
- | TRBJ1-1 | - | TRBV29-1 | TGCAGCGTCGGGGGCGGTGAAGCTTTCTTT | CSVGGGEAFF
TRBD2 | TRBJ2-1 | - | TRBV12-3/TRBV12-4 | TGTGCCAGCACTCGAGGGCGGGAGCTTGGTGAGCAGTTCTTC | CASTRGRELGEQFF
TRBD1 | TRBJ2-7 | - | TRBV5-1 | TGCGCCAGCAGCGGAACAGGGGGAGGCTACGAGCAGTACTTC | CASSGTGGGYEQYF
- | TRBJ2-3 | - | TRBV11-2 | TGTGCCAGCGAGGGGCGAGGGGAAGATACGCAGTATTTT | CASEGRGEDTQYF
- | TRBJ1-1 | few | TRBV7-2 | TGTGCCAGCAGCCCCTCCCCCAGAAACACTGAAGCTTTCTTT | CASSPSPRNTEAFF
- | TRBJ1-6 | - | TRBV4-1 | TGCGCCAGCAGCCAACCCGACTCGAATAATTCACCCCTCCACTTT | CASSQPDSNNSPLHF
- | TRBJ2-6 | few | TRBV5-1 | TGCGCCAGCAGCGTTACCCACGGGGGAGGACGCGTCCTGACTTTC | CASSVTHGGGRVLTF
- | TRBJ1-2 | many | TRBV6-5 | TGTGCCAGCAGTTACTCGACTGGGACATCGGGTGGCTACACCTTC | CASSYSTGTSGGYTF
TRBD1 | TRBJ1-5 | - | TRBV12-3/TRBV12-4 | TGTGCCAGCAGTCGCGGACAGGGGGCAAAACAGCCCCAGCATTTT | CASSRGQGAKQPQHF
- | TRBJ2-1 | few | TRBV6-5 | TGTGCCAGCAGTTACGGGCCTCCGGCTACCAGCAATGAGCAGTTCTTC | CASSYGPPATSNEQFF
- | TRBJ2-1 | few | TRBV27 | TGTGCCAGCAAGATCAAACAGGGCCACTACAATGAGCAGTTCTTC | CASKIKQGHYNEQFF
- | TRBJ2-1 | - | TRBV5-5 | TGTGCCAGCAGCCGCGGACCTATGGACAATGAGCAGTTCTTC | CASSRGPMDNEQFF
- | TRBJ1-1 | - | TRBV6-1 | TGTGCCAGCATAAAGGGACTTAAGAACACTGAAGCTTTCTTT | CASIKGLKNTEAFF
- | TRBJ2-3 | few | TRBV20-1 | TGCAGTGCGACGGCCACTGACTCAGATACGCAGTATTTT | CSATATDSDTQYF
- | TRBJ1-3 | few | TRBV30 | TGTGCCTGGAGATTGGGCTCTGGAAACACCATATATTTT | CAWRLGSGNTIYF
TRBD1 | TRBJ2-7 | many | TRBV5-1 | TGCGCCAGCAGCACAGGGACAGGAAACTACGAGCAGTACTTC | CASSTGTGNYEQYF
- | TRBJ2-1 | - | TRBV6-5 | TGTGCCAGCAGTTACTCTCTGGGGTTGAATGAGCAGTTCTTC | CASSYSLGLNEQFF
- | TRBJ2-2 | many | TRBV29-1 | TGCAGCGCCCTGGGGCGTCAGGGCAGTTCCGGGGAGCTGTTTTTT | CSALGRQGSSGELFF
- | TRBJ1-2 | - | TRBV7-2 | TGTGCCAGCAGCCCGGGACAAAGTGTGTCGGGAGGCTACACCTTC | CASSPGQSVSGGYTF
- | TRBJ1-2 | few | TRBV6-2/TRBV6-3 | TGTGCCACCACTGACAACTATGGCTACACCTTC | CATTDNYGYTF